These 12 T cell receptor beta chains were sequenced from one sample in a study of blood T cell repertoires in COVID-19. Libraries were prepared by immunoSEQ multiplex PCR; TCRdb keeps only in-frame clonotypes and omits some of them. The profile covers some 120,000 clones, with around nine tenths appearing a single time and 4% to 5% taken by the ten largest. Sequencing was performed on peripheral blood. The receptors come from a man in his sixties with COVID-19, enrolled during active disease.

The chain uses TRBV5-1 and TRBJ2-3; a possible D gene is TRBD2 (6 bases). This CDR3 is 14 amino acids long. The germline V gene has CDR1 SGHRS and CDR2 YFSETQ. Between the trimmed V and J ends, which lost 5 bases and 0 bases, there was a span of 10 bases. Written as DNA, the CDR3 is TGCGCCAGCAGGGCTAGCGCTAGCACAGATACGCAGTATTTT. Translated: CASRASASTDTQYF.

V and J are TRBV4-1 and TRBJ2-7; D unclear. This CDR3 has 14 residues. V dropped 1 base and J dropped 1 base, with 8 bases sitting between them. Germline V gene lookup returns CDR1 MGHRA and CDR2 YSYEKL. The CDR3 coding sequence is TGCGCCAGCAGCCAAGTGGCGGCTTCCTACGAGCAGTACTTC. As protein: CASSQVAASYEQYF.

The gene calls are TRBV19 and TRBJ2-2; a possible D gene is TRBD1 (6 bases). The CDR3 sequence is 15 residues long. V was pared by 0 bases and J by 5 bases, with 10 bases between. The germline CDR1 and CDR2 sequences are LNHDA and SQIVND (reference sequence). CDR3 region: CASSIEDRQTGELFF. CDR3 DNA: TGTGCCAGTAGTATAGAGGACAGACAAACCGGGGAGCTGTTTTTT. The variable domain in full, completed from reference TRBV19 and TRBJ2-2, reads DGGITQSPKYLFRKEGQNVTLSCEQNLNHDAMYWYRQDPGQGLRLIYYSQIVNDFQKGDIAEGYSVSREKKESFPLTVTSAQKNPTAFYLCASSIEDRQTGELFFGEGSRLTVL.

The chain employs TRBV9 and TRBJ1-1; D ambiguous. Trimming took 3 bases from V and 7 from J, leaving 13 bases between them. From germline, CDR1 is SGDLS and CDR2 YYNGEE. There are 13 residues in the CDR3. The CDR3 reads CASSGGERYEAFF. CDR3 sequence (DNA): TGTGCCAGCAGCGGCGGGGAGAGATATGAAGCTTTCTTT.

This rearrangement joins TRBV3-1 (or the pseudogene TRBV3-2) to TRBJ2-5; TRBD2 matches 8 bases. Trimming at V came to 1 base and at J to 5 bases, leaving 6 bases not matched to a gene. Germline loops: CDR1 LGHDT, CDR2 YNNKEL (reference sequence). The CDR3 is 15 residues long. In DNA, the CDR3 is TGTGCCAGCAGCCAAGTCGCGGGGGGCTCTGAGACCCAGTACTTC. Protein product: CASSQVAGGSETQYF.

Here the CDR3 reads CASSQQAPGLAETGELFF. The CDR3 DNA reads TGTGCCAGCAGCCAACAGGCCCCGGGACTAGCGGAAACCGGGGAGCTGTTTTTT. V gene TRBV27 combines with J gene TRBJ2-2; 11 bases line up with TRBD2. Germline-derived CDR1 and CDR2 are MNHEY and SMNVEV (reference sequence). CDR3 length: 18 residues. The ends lost 6 bases at V and 5 bases at J; junction bases unmatched: 14.

The chain joins TRBV29-1 to TRBJ2-7; 8 bases map to TRBD1. Losses at the gene ends were 7 bases for V and 6 bases for J; bases not matched to a gene: 8. The germline V gene encodes CDR1 SQVTM and CDR2 ANQGSEA. The CDR3 is 12 residues long. The CDR3 sequence: CSGRNTGGEQYF. The CDR3 region has the DNA TGCAGCGGGAGGAATACAGGGGGCGAGCAGTACTTC.

The chain carries TRBV6-2 or TRBV6-3 and TRBJ1-2; tentative D call: TRBD1 (5 bases). V lost 0 bases and J 4 bases, leaving 9 bases between the germline ends. The CDR3 contains 14 residues. Germline assignment: CDR1 MNHEY and CDR2 SVGEGT. This CDR3 is CASSYSEGFYGYTF. The CDR3 nucleotides are TGTGCCAGCAGTTACTCGGAGGGGTTCTATGGCTACACCTTC.

Written as DNA, the CDR3 is TGTGCCAGCAGCTTTTCGGGACAGGGAGAGCTGTTTTTT. Translation gives CASSFSGQGELFF. The genes are TRBV7-6 and TRBJ2-2, with TRBD1 matching 9 bases. The ends lost 3 bases at V and 11 bases at J; junction bases unmatched: 4. This CDR3 is built from 13 residues. Germline CDR1 reads SGHVS; CDR2 reads FNYEAQ.

V is TRBV6-5 and J is TRBJ1-5; no clear D gene. The V end lost 4 bases, the J end lost 5 bases, and 12 bases lay between the germline ends. The CDR3 is 14 amino acids. Looked up from germline, CDR1 is MNHEY and CDR2 is SVGAGI. CDR3 amino acids: CASSSVNFDQPQHF. In DNA form, the CDR3 reads TGTGCCAGCAGTTCTGTTAACTTCGATCAGCCCCAGCATTTT.

In its sample, this clone was seen a few times. The chain is built from TRBV19 and TRBJ1-5; D ambiguous. The CDR3 loop spans 16 amino acids. V gave up 1 base and J gave up 0 bases, with 10 bases separating them. Germline assignment: CDR1 LNHDA and CDR2 SQIVND (reference sequence). The CDR3 DNA follows: TGTGCCAGTAGTATAGTAACATACTATAGCAATCAGCCCCAGCATTTT. Translating gives CASSIVTYYSNQPQHF. Complete variable domain (other parts from reference TRBV19 and TRBJ1-5): DGGITQSPKYLFRKEGQNVTLSCEQNLNHDAMYWYRQDPGQGLRLIYYSQIVNDFQKGDIAEGYSVSREKKESFPLTVTSAQKNPTAFYLCASSIVTYYSNQPQHFGDGTRLSIL.

The chain couples TRBV5-8 to TRBJ2-7, with D maybe TRBD2 (6 bases). The CDR3 length is 16 residues. The V end was cut by 6 bases, the J end by 2 bases, with 21 bases between. CDR1 is SGHTS, CDR2 YDEGEE, per germline. This CDR3 is CASIPPGEWKTYEQYF. Written as DNA, the CDR3 is TGTGCCAGCATCCCGCCGGGGGAGTGGAAAACCTACGAGCAGTACTTC.